These 20 T cell receptor beta chains came from one sample sequenced in a study of blood T cell repertoires in COVID-19. Sequencing used immunoSEQ multiplex PCR; TCRdb keeps in-frame clones, though not all of them. The sample includes 35,000 to 50,000 clones, roughly 84% of them seen just once. Sequencing was performed on peripheral blood. The receptors stem from a woman between 70 and 85 years old with acute or convalescent COVID-19.

This sequence joins TRBV7-9 and TRBJ1-1, with 7 positions matching TRBD1. CDR1 SEHNR and CDR2 FQNEAQ come from the germline V gene (reference sequence). The CDR3 runs to 13 residues. With V trimmed by 2 bases and J by 3 bases, 0 bases remained unmatched. The CDR3 DNA is TGTGCCAGCAGCTTAACAGGGGACACTGAAGCTTTCTTT. Amino acid sequence: CASSLTGDTEAFF.

The chain has TRBV9 and TRBJ2-3, with 8 bases aligning to TRBD2. This CDR3 contains 16 residues. Looked up from germline, CDR1 is SGDLS and CDR2 is YYNGEE. Germline trimming cut 0 bases from V and 3 bases from J; bases unmatched to any gene: 6. DNA of the CDR3: TGTGCCAGCAGCGTAGGGGCGGGAGGACAAACAGATACGCAGTATTTT. Encoded protein: CASSVGAGGQTDTQYF.

The chain has TRBV5-1 and TRBJ2-7, with D hard to call. The V gene's germline CDR1 is SGHRS and CDR2 YFSETQ. Trimming shortened V by 0 bases and J by 5 bases, and 12 bases separated the two germline ends. The CDR3 loop spans 14 amino acids. In nucleotides, the CDR3 is TGCGCCAGCAGCTTGGACTCCCCTACAGACGAGCAGTACTTC. It translates to CASSLDSPTDEQYF.

This clone has a single count. The CDR3 region is CASSLAMRAGSPGANVLTF. CDR3 DNA sequence: TGTGCCAGCAGCTTAGCGATGAGGGCGGGGTCGCCTGGGGCCAACGTCCTGACTTTC. The chain links TRBV7-9 to TRBJ2-6; D is perhaps TRBD2 (6 bases). From germline, CDR1 is SEHNR and CDR2 FQNEAQ (reference sequence). CDR3 length: 19 residues. V was shortened by 0 bases and J by 2 bases, with 17 bases between the two germline ends.

This clone occurred a few times. This chain connects TRBV10-1 to TRBJ2-1; 11 positions match TRBD2. The CDR3 sequence is 20 residues long. The junction had 16 bases not matched to a gene; V was cut back by 6 bases and J by 0 bases. The V gene's germline CDR1 is WNHNN and CDR2 SYGVQD (reference sequence). CDR3 nucleotides: TGCGCCAGCAGGGTACTAGCGGGAGCCTTTCTAAGGAGCTCCTACAATGAGCAGTTCTTC. It codes for CASRVLAGAFLRSSYNEQFF.

The rearrangement links TRBV19 to TRBJ2-1, with TRBD1 identical over 8 bases. V shed 11 bases and J 5 bases; nucleotides not matched to a gene: 5. This CDR3 is 12 amino acids long. CDR1 LNHDA and CDR2 SQIVND come from the germline V gene (reference sequence). The CDR3 coding sequence is TGTGCCGTGGACAGGGCCGACAATGAGCAGTTCTTC. It specifies CAVDRADNEQFF. Supplemented by reference TRBV19 and TRBJ2-1, the full variable domain reads DGGITQSPKYLFRKEGQNVTLSCEQNLNHDAMYWYRQDPGQGLRLIYYSQIVNDFQKGDIAEGYSVSREKKESFPLTVTSAQKNPTAFYLCAVDRADNEQFFGPGTRLTVL.

The rearrangement uses TRBV29-1 and TRBJ1-2; 8 bases are shared with TRBD1. From germline, CDR1 is SQVTM and CDR2 ANQGSEA. This CDR3 comprises 17 residues. V was pared by 1 base and J by 4 bases, with 14 bases of the junction left unmatched. In DNA form, the CDR3 reads TGCAGCGTTGAAGGACGGAGGGGAAGGACAGGGCTCTATGGCTACACCTTC. It encodes CSVEGRRGRTGLYGYTF.

This clone was counted once. The chain is built from TRBV19 and TRBJ2-1, with TRBD2 matching over 13 bases. Germline V gene sequence: CDR1 LNHDA, CDR2 SQIVND (reference sequence). Trimming took 9 bases from V and 6 from J; bases not matched to a gene: 8. The length of the CDR3 is 15 residues. The CDR3 nucleotides are TGTGCCAGCACCAAAGGACTAGCGGGGGTCAATGAGCAGTTCTTC. Translating it yields CASTKGLAGVNEQFF.

The J gene is TRBJ1-3, the V gene TRBV7-2; the D is unclear. Germline V gene data show CDR1 as SGHTA and CDR2 as FQGNSA. V was trimmed by 1 base and J by 0 bases, leaving 7 bases between them. This CDR3 contains 15 residues. CDR3 in amino acids: CASSLVASSGNTIYF. DNA for the CDR3: TGTGCCAGCAGCTTAGTGGCAAGCTCTGGAAACACCATATATTTT.

V is TRBV18 and J is TRBJ2-7; weak D call: TRBD1 (7 bases). Trimming cost V 3 bases and J 1 base, with 10 bases left between them. This CDR3 is 14 amino acids long. Germline CDR1 KGHSH, CDR2 LQKENI. The CDR3, as DNA: TGTGCCAGCTCACCGGCGGGACAGTCCTACGAGCAGTACTTC. It specifies CASSPAGQSYEQYF.

The chain employs TRBV7-6 and TRBJ2-5, with TRBD1 as a possible D gene (6 bases). V was clipped by 2 bases and J by 2 bases, with 15 bases between them. Germline V gene sequence: CDR1 SGHVS, CDR2 FNYEAQ. The CDR3 runs 16 residues. CDR3 DNA: TGTGCCAGCAGCTTACTCTACAGGGTCCGGCAAGAGACCCAGTACTTC. This encodes CASSLLYRVRQETQYF.

The rearrangement links TRBV2 to TRBJ2-2; D may be TRBD2 (6 bases). Trimming took off 7 bases at V and 8 bases at J, with 14 bases between the two ends. Germline-derived CDR1 and CDR2 are SNHLY and FYNNEI. The CDR3 is 13 amino acids. The CDR3 DNA follows: TGTGCCAGCAAGTCCGGGAGTACGGGGGAGCTGTTTTTT. It yields the protein CASKSGSTGELFF.

This rearrangement joins TRBV28 to TRBJ1-4, with D possibly matching TRBD1 (5 bases). The CDR3 spans 13 residues. Germline assignment: CDR1 MDHEN and CDR2 SYDVKM. V lost 3 bases and J lost 7, with 9 bases in between. CDR3 sequence reads: CASSLGGSEKLFF. The CDR3 region has the DNA TGTGCCAGCAGTTTGGGGGGAAGTGAAAAACTGTTTTTT. Full variable domain (remainder filled in from reference TRBV28 and TRBJ1-4): DVKVTQSSRYLVKRTGEKVFLECVQDMDHENMFWYRQDPGLGLRLIYFSYDVKMKEKGDIPEGYSVSREKKERFSLILESASTNQTSMYLCASSLGGSEKLFFGSGTQLSVL.

This chain joins TRBV5-1 and TRBJ2-5, with 12 nucleotides matching TRBD2. J lost 4 bases, V lost 5 bases, and 6 bases had no gene match. The CDR3 runs 15 residues. Germline CDR1 reads SGHRS; CDR2 reads YFSETQ. The CDR3 is CASRPSGRATETQYF. DNA of the CDR3: TGCGCCAGCAGGCCTAGCGGGAGGGCCACAGAGACCCAGTACTTC.

CDR3 nucleotides: TGTGCCAGCAGCGCCCGGGACAGCTCAAATTCACCCCTCCACTTT. It is translated as CASSARDSSNSPLHF. The rearrangement joins TRBV7-9 to TRBJ1-6, with 7 bases aligning to TRBD1. J gave up 7 bases and V 5 bases, and 8 bases lay outside the gene matches. This CDR3 comprises 15 residues. CDR1 is SEHNR, CDR2 FQNEAQ, per germline (reference sequence). Supplemented by reference TRBV7-9 and TRBJ1-6, the full variable domain reads DTGVSQNPRHKITKRGQNVTFRCDPISEHNRLYWYRQTLGQGPEFLTYFQNEAQLEKSRLLSDRFSAERPKGSFSTLEIQRTEQGDSAMYLCASSARDSSNSPLHFGNGTRLTVT.

This chain connects TRBV7-6 to TRBJ2-7; TRBD2 agrees at 10 bases. The CDR3 totals 13 residues. V shed 5 bases, J shed 6 bases, and the junction held 4 bases outside the gene matches. The germline V gene encodes CDR1 SGHVS and CDR2 FNYEAQ. The CDR3 region is CASSILAGAEQYF. The CDR3 region has the DNA TGTGCCAGCAGCATCCTAGCGGGAGCCGAGCAGTACTTC.

J is TRBJ1-1 and V is TRBV6-5; TRBD1 might be the D (5 bases). Germline loops: CDR1 MNHEY, CDR2 SVGAGI. V was shortened by 4 bases and J by 4 bases, with 16 bases between the two germline ends. The CDR3 has 15 residues. DNA for the CDR3: TGTGCCAGCAGTTCTAGGACATATCCCGGCACTGAAGCTTTCTTT. It translates to CASSSRTYPGTEAFF.

The gene calls are TRBV6-2 or TRBV6-3 and TRBJ1-1; no clear D. Germline-derived CDR1 and CDR2 are MNHEY and SVGEGT. The CDR3 sequence is 13 residues long. Trimming left V 2 bases short and J 6 bases short, with 10 bases between. The CDR3 here is CASSYPNESEAFF. As DNA, the CDR3 is TGTGCCAGCAGTTACCCCAACGAGTCTGAAGCTTTCTTT.

This clone was found once. The chain uses TRBV5-1 and TRBJ2-3, with D possibly being TRBD1 (7 bases). Trimming left V 4 bases short and J 4 bases short, with 13 bases between. Germline V gene lookup returns CDR1 SGHRS and CDR2 YFSETQ. This CDR3 comprises 14 residues. The CDR3 loop reads CASSRQGEADTQYF. The CDR3 coding sequence is TGCGCCAGCAGCCGCCAGGGGGAGGCAGATACGCAGTATTTT.

This chain connects TRBV5-5 to TRBJ2-3; D call uncertain. Germline loops: CDR1 SGHKS, CDR2 YYEKEE (reference sequence). This CDR3 comprises 14 residues. The V gene lost 2 bases and the J gene lost 6 bases, with 13 bases spanning the gap. This CDR3 reads CASSLETPVDTQYF. CDR3 DNA sequence: TGTGCCAGCAGCTTAGAGACTCCCGTCGATACGCAGTATTTT.